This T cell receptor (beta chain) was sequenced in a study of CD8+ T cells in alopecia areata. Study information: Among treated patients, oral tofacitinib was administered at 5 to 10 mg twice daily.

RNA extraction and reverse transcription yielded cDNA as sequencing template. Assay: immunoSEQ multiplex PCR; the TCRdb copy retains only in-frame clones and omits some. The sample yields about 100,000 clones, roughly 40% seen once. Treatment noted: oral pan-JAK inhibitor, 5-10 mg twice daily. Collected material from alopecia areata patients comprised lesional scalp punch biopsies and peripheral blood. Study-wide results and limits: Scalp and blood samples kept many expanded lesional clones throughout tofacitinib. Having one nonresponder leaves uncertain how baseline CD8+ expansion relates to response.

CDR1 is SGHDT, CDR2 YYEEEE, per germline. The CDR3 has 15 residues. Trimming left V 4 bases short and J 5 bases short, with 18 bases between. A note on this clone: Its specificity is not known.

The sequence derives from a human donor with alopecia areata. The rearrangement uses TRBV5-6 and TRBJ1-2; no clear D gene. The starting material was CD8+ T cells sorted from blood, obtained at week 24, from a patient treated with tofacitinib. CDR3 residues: CASSLHTQAKYGYTF. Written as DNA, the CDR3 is TGTGCCAGCAGCCTACATACCCAGGCGAAGTATGGCTACACCTTC.